These 31 T cell receptor beta chains were sequenced from one sample in a study of blood T cell repertoires in COVID-19. The protocol was immunoSEQ multiplex PCR, while the TCRdb copy is restricted to in-frame clones and leaves out a portion. The table shows approximately 98,000 clones, with roughly 88% occurring only once. The sample was peripheral blood. Receptors originate from a human donor in a cohort sampled during active COVID-19.

The rearrangement uses TRBV5-1 and TRBJ2-7, with D possibly being TRBD2 (5 bases). The CDR3 runs 14 residues. Between the trimmed V and J ends, which lost 0 bases and 5 bases, there was a span of 12 bases. CDR1 is SGHRS, CDR2 YFSETQ, per germline. The CDR3, as DNA: TGCGCCAGCAGCTTGGCGGGGTTCAGTAACGAGCAGTACTTC. Its translation: CASSLAGFSNEQYF.

The J gene is TRBJ2-2, the V gene TRBV11-2, with 12 bases aligning to TRBD1. The CDR3 loop spans 17 amino acids. Germline values: CDR1 SGHAT, CDR2 FQNNGV. V was pared by 5 bases and J by 5 bases, with 9 bases of the junction left unmatched. The CDR3 nucleotides are TGTGCCAGCAGCCCCCCCGGGACAGGGGGCTGGACCGGGGAGCTGTTTTTT. Translated, it gives CASSPPGTGGWTGELFF. Looking up the rest from reference TRBV11-2 and TRBJ2-2 gives the full variable domain: EAGVAQSPRYKIIEKRQSVAFWCNPISGHATLYWYQQILGQGPKLLIQFQNNGVVDDSQLPKDRFSAERLKGVDSTLKIQPAKLEDSAVYLCASSPPGTGGWTGELFFGEGSRLTVL.

The chain carries TRBV19 and TRBJ2-3, with a weak D call TRBD1 (6 bases). V was pared by 3 bases and J by 2 bases, with 9 bases between. This CDR3 contains 14 residues. Germline V gene data show CDR1 as LNHDA and CDR2 as SQIVND (reference sequence). The CDR3 DNA is TGTGCCAGTAGTATTGACAGGAACACAGATACGCAGTATTTT. Translating it yields CASSIDRNTDTQYF.

This chain links TRBV7-3 with TRBJ2-5; TRBD1 might be the D (6 bases). The germline V gene encodes CDR1 SGHTA and CDR2 FQGTGA. The CDR3 contains 14 residues. The V end lost 5 bases, the J end lost 5 bases, and 15 bases lay between the germline ends. Here the CDR3 reads CASSRGGPQETQYF. The CDR3 DNA reads as TGTGCCAGCAGCCGAGGGGGACCTCAGGAGACCCAGTACTTC.

The J gene is TRBJ2-3, the V gene TRBV9; 13 nucleotides match TRBD2. V shed 1 base and J 2 bases; nucleotides not matched to a gene: 1. The V gene's germline CDR1 is SGDLS and CDR2 YYNGEE. CDR3 size: 16 residues. In nucleotides, the CDR3 is TGTGCCAGCAGCGTAACTAGCGGGAGGGCCACAGATACGCAGTATTTT. Translated, it gives CASSVTSGRATDTQYF.

The chain carries TRBV7-6 and TRBJ1-1; 11 bases are a match to TRBD1. Trimming cost V 1 base and J 5 bases; bases outside gene matches: 15. This CDR3 contains 19 residues. CDR1 is SGHVS, CDR2 FNYEAQ, per germline. Written as DNA, the CDR3 is TGTGCCAGCAGCTTAGAAGTCGGACAGGGGGCGGTAGGAGGAACTGAAGCTTTCTTT. Its protein is CASSLEVGQGAVGGTEAFF. Full variable domain (missing parts from reference TRBV7-6 and TRBJ1-1): GAGVSQSPRYKVTKRGQDVALRCDPISGHVSLYWYRQALGQGPEFLTYFNYEAQQDKSGLPNDRFSAERPEGSISTLTIQRTEQRDSAMYRCASSLEVGQGAVGGTEAFFGQGTRLTVV.

This rearrangement joins TRBV5-1 to TRBJ1-1; a weak D match, TRBD1 (5 bases). Germline-derived CDR1 and CDR2 are SGHRS and YFSETQ. The CDR3 extends over 14 amino acids. V dropped 4 bases and J dropped 2 bases, with 12 bases sitting between them. CDR3 loop: CASSVGHGNTEAFF. Written as DNA, the CDR3 is TGCGCCAGCAGCGTAGGACACGGTAACACTGAAGCTTTCTTT. Together with reference TRBV5-1 and TRBJ1-1, the CDR3 gives the full variable domain: KAGVTQTPRYLIKTRGQQVTLSCSPISGHRSVSWYQQTPGQGLQFLFEYFSETQRNKGNFPGRFSGRQFSNSRSEMNVSTLELGDSALYLCASSVGHGNTEAFFGQGTRLTVV.

This clone has only a few counts. CDR3 residues: CASSQTAGGGNQPQHF. The CDR3 coding sequence is TGCGCCAGCAGCCAAACGGCGGGGGGTGGCAATCAGCCCCAGCATTTT. The genes are TRBV4-1 and TRBJ1-5, with D possibly matching TRBD1 (5 bases). Germline CDR1 and CDR2: MGHRA and YSYEKL. The CDR3 runs to 16 residues. Trimming took off 2 bases at V and 2 bases at J, with 13 bases between the two ends.

This clone has a single count. V is TRBV6-5 and J is TRBJ1-6; a weak D match, TRBD1 (6 bases). V lost 0 bases, J lost 7 bases, and 10 bases lay in between. The CDR3 is 15 residues long. Per the germline V gene, CDR1 is MNHEY and CDR2 is SVGAGI. The CDR3 DNA follows: TGTGCCAGCAGTTACTCAGGGGGGGAGAATTCACCCCTCCACTTT. Translating it yields CASSYSGGENSPLHF.

The CDR3 reads CAWSPLAGSSYNEQFF. The CDR3 DNA follows: TGTGCCTGGAGTCCACTAGCGGGGAGCTCCTACAATGAGCAGTTCTTC. The chain recombines TRBV30 with TRBJ2-1; 10 bases agree with TRBD2. From germline, CDR1 is GTSNPN and CDR2 SVGIG (reference sequence). The length of the CDR3 is 16 residues. The V segment lost 2 bases and the J segment 0 bases; nucleotides outside the gene matches: 4. Full variable domain (rest looked up from reference TRBV30 and TRBJ2-1): SQTIHQWPATLVQPVGSPLSLECTVEGTSNPNLYWYRQAAGRGLQLLFYSVGIGQISSEVPQNLSASRPQDRQFILSSKKLLLSDSGFYLCAWSPLAGSSYNEQFFGPGTRLTVL.

This chain links TRBV2 with TRBJ1-5; the match to TRBD1 covers 9 bases. The ends lost 6 bases at V and 2 bases at J; junction bases unmatched: 5. CDR1 and CDR2 from the germline V gene are SNHLY and FYNNEI. The CDR3 length is 15 residues. The chain's CDR3 is CASSGQGPGNQPQHF. CDR3 bases: TGTGCCAGCAGCGGACAGGGGCCAGGCAATCAGCCCCAGCATTTT.

This clone is a singleton in its sample. V usage is TRBV9 and J usage is TRBJ2-7; D possibly corresponds to TRBD2 (6 bases). The V end was cut by 0 bases, the J end by 4 bases, with 11 bases between. The germline CDR1 and CDR2 sequences are SGDLS and YYNGEE. CDR3 length equals 14 residues. The DNA of the CDR3 is TGTGCCAGCAGCGTAGGGGGGGAGCCTTACGAGCAGTACTTC. Encoded protein: CASSVGGEPYEQYF.

The rearrangement links TRBV19 to TRBJ1-1, with TRBD1 matching 8 bases. CDR1 and CDR2 (germline): LNHDA, SQIVND (reference sequence). CDR3 length equals 14 residues. Trimming took 5 bases from V and 5 from J; bases not matched to a gene: 7. This chain's CDR3 is CASSLGQGWTEAFF. CDR3 in DNA: TGTGCCAGTAGTCTTGGACAGGGATGGACTGAAGCTTTCTTT.

The rearrangement uses TRBV28 and TRBJ2-3; maybe TRBD2 (6 bases). This CDR3 region has 15 residues. Germline lookup yields CDR1 MDHEN and CDR2 SYDVKM. V lost 2 bases and J 3 bases, leaving 12 bases between the germline ends. The CDR3 region is CASSLGGALTDTQYF. The CDR3 DNA is TGTGCCAGCAGTTTAGGAGGGGCACTGACAGATACGCAGTATTTT.

This chain joins TRBV6-6 and TRBJ2-7; 7 bases match TRBD1. Germline-derived CDR1 and CDR2 are MNHNY and SVGAGI (reference sequence). This CDR3 has 14 amino acids. V trimming: 2 bases; J trimming: 5 bases; junction bases outside the gene matches: 6. CDR3 DNA sequence: TGTGCCAGCAGTTACGCCGGGACAGCAAACGAGCAGTACTTC. Amino acid sequence: CASSYAGTANEQYF.

This chain connects TRBV27 to TRBJ2-1, with 12 bases matching TRBD2. Germline values: CDR1 MNHEY, CDR2 SMNVEV (reference sequence). V was clipped by 5 bases and J by 7 bases; unmatched bases: 3. This CDR3 region has 14 residues. The CDR3 DNA sequence: TGTGCCAGCAGTGCTAGCGGGAGGGTAAATGAGCAGTTCTTC. Residues: CASSASGRVNEQFF.

The gene calls are TRBV7-8 and TRBJ1-5, with D perhaps TRBD1 (6 bases). Germline CDR1 reads SGHVS; CDR2 reads FQNEAQ. V dropped 5 bases and J dropped 6 bases, with 14 bases sitting between them. The CDR3 runs 14 residues. CDR3 protein: CASSQGTTIQPQHF. CDR3 sequence (DNA): TGTGCCAGCAGCCAAGGGACAACGATTCAGCCCCAGCATTTT.

J is TRBJ2-3 and V is TRBV19; possible D gene TRBD2, 6 bases. Between the trimmed V and J ends, which lost 5 bases and 2 bases, there was a span of 20 bases. CDR1 LNHDA and CDR2 SQIVND come from the germline V gene (reference sequence). The CDR3 totals 17 residues. The CDR3 is CASSFKTTSGLTDTQYF. In DNA, the CDR3 is TGTGCCAGTAGTTTTAAGACTACCAGCGGGCTCACAGATACGCAGTATTTT.

On this clone: One junction end does not reproduce the germline sequence, and a read error may be involved. This rearrangement joins TRBV7-7 to TRBJ2-3; TRBD1 aligns across 9 bases. Germline V CDR1 and CDR2: SSHAT, FNYEAQ (reference sequence). The CDR3 contains 17 residues. The CDR3: CASSLSNRGLGTDTQYF. The CDR3 nucleotides are TGTGCTAGCAGCCTGAGCAACAGGGGGCTCGGCACAGATACGCAGTATTTT.

The chain couples TRBV25-1 to TRBJ1-1; tentatively, D is TRBD1 (5 bases). V shed 1 base and J shed 4 bases, with 10 bases lying between them. Per the germline V gene, CDR1 is MGHDK and CDR2 is SYGVNS. The CDR3 extends over 14 amino acids. DNA for the CDR3: TGTGCCAGCAGTGAATTCGGGGGAAGCACTGAAGCTTTCTTT. Its protein is CASSEFGGSTEAFF.

This sequence joins TRBV28 and TRBJ1-4; D is unclear. The V end was cut by 2 bases, the J end by 5 bases, with 15 bases between. From germline, CDR1 is MDHEN and CDR2 SYDVKM. The CDR3 covers 16 residues. CDR3: CASSLGSSGLNEKLFF. CDR3 coding DNA: TGTGCCAGCAGTTTAGGGTCGTCGGGGTTGAATGAAAAACTGTTTTTT.

V gene TRBV2 combines with J gene TRBJ2-5; the match to TRBD1 covers 9 bases. The CDR3 covers 14 residues. The V and J ends lost 4 bases and 6 bases, in that order; junction bases with no gene match: 6. Per germline, CDR1 SNHLY and CDR2 FYNNEI. CDR3 nucleotide sequence: TGTGCCAGCAGTGGGACAGGGGAGCGGAAGACCCAGTACTTC. Translated: CASSGTGERKTQYF.

CDR3 region: CASSTGGQPQHF. CDR3 in DNA: TGTGCCAGCAGTACAGGGGGTCAGCCCCAGCATTTT. This rearrangement joins TRBV27 to TRBJ1-5; 8 bases are shared with TRBD1. V lost 5 bases to trimming and J lost 6 bases; unmatched junction nucleotides: 0. The length of the CDR3 is 12 residues. Germline V gene sequence: CDR1 MNHEY, CDR2 SMNVEV (reference sequence).

The V gene is TRBV9, the J gene TRBJ1-6; D is undetermined. The CDR3 runs 15 residues. Germline lookup yields CDR1 SGDLS and CDR2 YYNGEE. V lost 3 bases to trimming and J lost 4 bases, with 11 bases between them. Here the CDR3 DNA reads TGTGCCAGCAGCGGAGGGAGAGATTATAATTCACCCCTCCACTTT. Translation gives CASSGGRDYNSPLHF.

Turning to this clone: The junction differs from germline at one of its ends, possibly a read error. V is TRBV11-2 and J is TRBJ2-7, with D possibly TRBD2 on 5 matching bases. The germline CDR1 and CDR2 sequences are SGHAT and FQNNGV. The CDR3 extends over 14 amino acids. DNA of the CDR3: TGTGCCAGCAGCTTAGGGACGGGAAACTACGAGCAGTGCTTC. This sequence encodes CASSLGTGNYEQCF.

The chain combines TRBV5-4 with TRBJ2-5, with 9 nucleotides matching TRBD2. V lost 0 bases, J lost 1 base, and 1 base stayed unmatched. Per germline, CDR1 SGHNT and CDR2 YYREEE (reference sequence). CDR3 length: 15 residues. CDR3 region: CASSLVLAGQETQYF. CDR3 nucleotide sequence: TGTGCCAGCAGCTTGGTACTAGCGGGCCAAGAGACCCAGTACTTC.

The rearrangement links TRBV3-1 (or the pseudogene TRBV3-2) to TRBJ2-1; the D is unclear. The CDR3 contains 17 residues. CDR1 and CDR2 from the germline V gene are LGHDT and YNNKEL (reference sequence). V was pared by 0 bases and J by 4 bases, with 16 bases between. CDR3 nucleotide sequence: TGTGCCAGCAGCCAAGATAGGCTTATACTACGATACAATGAGCAGTTCTTC. Its translation is CASSQDRLILRYNEQFF.

CDR3 DNA: TGTGCCAGCAGCATGGGGGACAGTGGGACCGAAAAACTGTTTTTT. This translates into CASSMGDSGTEKLFF. The V gene is TRBV7-6, the J gene TRBJ1-4; TRBD1 matches at 7 bases. The CDR3 is 15 amino acids. The V gene's germline CDR1 is SGHVS and CDR2 FNYEAQ. J was trimmed by 8 bases and V by 5 bases; bases with no gene match: 11.

This clone is a singleton in its sample. The chain couples TRBV19 to TRBJ2-2; D ambiguous. This CDR3 contains 13 residues. V lost 2 bases to trimming and J lost 1 base, with 2 bases between them. Germline-derived CDR1 and CDR2 are LNHDA and SQIVND (reference sequence). The chain's CDR3 is CASSIQNTGELFF. The CDR3 coding sequence is TGTGCCAGTAGTATACAGAACACCGGGGAGCTGTTTTTT.

The rearrangement links TRBV7-2 to TRBJ1-3; weak D call: TRBD1 (6 bases). V shed 8 bases and J shed 3 bases, with 17 bases lying between them. Germline V CDR1 and CDR2: SGHTA, FQGNSA. The CDR3 covers 15 residues. The CDR3: CASSKRGAYGNTIYF. DNA of the CDR3: TGTGCCAGCTCGAAGCGGGGGGCGTATGGAAACACCATATATTTT.

This chain connects TRBV6-5 to TRBJ1-2, with D perhaps matching TRBD1 (5 bases). The CDR3 totals 14 residues. Trimming removed 0 bases from V and 5 bases from J, with 10 bases in between. Germline CDR1 and CDR2: MNHEY and SVGAGI. The CDR3 reads CASSYSGGRYGYTF. CDR3 DNA: TGTGCCAGCAGTTACTCGGGGGGTCGGTATGGCTACACCTTC.